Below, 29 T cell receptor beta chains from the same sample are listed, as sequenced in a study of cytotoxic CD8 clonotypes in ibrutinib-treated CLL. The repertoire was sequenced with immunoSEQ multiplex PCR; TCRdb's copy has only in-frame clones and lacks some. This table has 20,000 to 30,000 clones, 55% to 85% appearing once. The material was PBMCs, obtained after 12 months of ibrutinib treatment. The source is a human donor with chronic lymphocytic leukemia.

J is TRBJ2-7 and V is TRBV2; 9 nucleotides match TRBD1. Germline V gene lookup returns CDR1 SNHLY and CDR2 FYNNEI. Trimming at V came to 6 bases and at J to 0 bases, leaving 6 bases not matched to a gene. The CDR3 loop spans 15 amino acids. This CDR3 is CASSLQGAPSYEQYF. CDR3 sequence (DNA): TGTGCCAGCAGCCTACAGGGGGCTCCCTCCTACGAGCAGTACTTC.

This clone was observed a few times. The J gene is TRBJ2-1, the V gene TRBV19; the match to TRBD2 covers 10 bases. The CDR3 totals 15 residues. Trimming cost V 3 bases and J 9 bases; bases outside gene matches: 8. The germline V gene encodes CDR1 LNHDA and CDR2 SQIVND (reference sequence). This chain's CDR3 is CASSIHGTSVIEQFF. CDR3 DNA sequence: TGTGCCAGTAGTATCCACGGGACTAGCGTCATTGAGCAGTTCTTC.

The CDR3 DNA reads as TGTGCCACCAGCAGAGAACGGGGGGTGGAGACCCAGTACTTC. Residues: CATSRERGVETQYF. The chain is built from TRBV15 and TRBJ2-5; 7 bases map to TRBD2. The V and J ends lost 0 bases and 5 bases, in that order; junction bases with no gene match: 3. The CDR3 extends over 14 amino acids. CDR1 LNHNV and CDR2 YYDKDF come from the germline V gene (reference sequence).

The CDR3 sequence is CASSLQGNTEAFF. Written as DNA, the CDR3 is TGTGCCAGCAGTTTACAGGGAAACACTGAAGCTTTCTTT. The V and J genes are TRBV28 and TRBJ1-1; a possible D gene is TRBD1 (5 bases). This CDR3 is 13 amino acids long. V was cut by 2 bases and J by 2 bases, with 6 bases left in between. The germline gives CDR1 MDHEN, CDR2 SYDVKM.

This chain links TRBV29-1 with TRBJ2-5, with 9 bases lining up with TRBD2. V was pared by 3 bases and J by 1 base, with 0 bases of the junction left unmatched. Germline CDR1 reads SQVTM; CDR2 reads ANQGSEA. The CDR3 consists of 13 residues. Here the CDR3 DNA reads TGCAGCGTTGAGCGGGGGGGCCAAGAGACCCAGTACTTC. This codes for CSVERGGQETQYF.

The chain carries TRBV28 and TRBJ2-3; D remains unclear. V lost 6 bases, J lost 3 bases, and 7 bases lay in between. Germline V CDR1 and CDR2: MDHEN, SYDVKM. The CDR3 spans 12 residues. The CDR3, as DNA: TGTGCCAGCAGCCCCGCTACAGATACGCAGTATTTT. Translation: CASSPATDTQYF.

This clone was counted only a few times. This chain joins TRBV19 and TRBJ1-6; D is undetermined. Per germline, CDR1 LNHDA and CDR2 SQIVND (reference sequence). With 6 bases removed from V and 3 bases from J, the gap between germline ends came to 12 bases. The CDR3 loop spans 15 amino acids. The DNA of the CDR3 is TGTGCCAGTAGATCCGAGGCGGGCTATAATTCACCCCTCCACTTT. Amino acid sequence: CASRSEAGYNSPLHF.

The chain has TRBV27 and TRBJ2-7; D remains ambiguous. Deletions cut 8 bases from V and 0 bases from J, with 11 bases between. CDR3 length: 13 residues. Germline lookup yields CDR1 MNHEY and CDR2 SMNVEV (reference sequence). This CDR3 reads CASGSGPSYEQYF. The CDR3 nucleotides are TGTGCCAGCGGGTCCGGCCCCTCCTACGAGCAGTACTTC.

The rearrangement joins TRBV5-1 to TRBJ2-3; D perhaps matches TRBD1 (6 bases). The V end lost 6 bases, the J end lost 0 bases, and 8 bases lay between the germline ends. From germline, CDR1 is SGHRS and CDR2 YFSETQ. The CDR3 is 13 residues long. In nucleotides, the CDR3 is TGCGCCAGCATGAGGGGGAGCACAGATACGCAGTATTTT. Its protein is CASMRGSTDTQYF. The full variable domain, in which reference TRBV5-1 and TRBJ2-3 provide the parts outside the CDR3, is KAGVTQTPRYLIKTRGQQVTLSCSPISGHRSVSWYQQTPGQGLQFLFEYFSETQRNKGNFPGRFSGRQFSNSRSEMNVSTLELGDSALYLCASMRGSTDTQYFGPGTRLTVL.

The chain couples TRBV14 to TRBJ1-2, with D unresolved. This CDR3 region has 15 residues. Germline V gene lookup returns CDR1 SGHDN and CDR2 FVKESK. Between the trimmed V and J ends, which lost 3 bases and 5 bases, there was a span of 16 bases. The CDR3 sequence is CASSQGLRLRYGYTF. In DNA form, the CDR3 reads TGTGCCAGCAGCCAGGGTTTGCGACTACGGTATGGCTACACCTTC.

CDR3 bases: TGTGCCAGCAGCCCAGACCGAGCCGAGCAGTACTTC. This translates into CASSPDRAEQYF. This chain joins TRBV7-6 and TRBJ2-7; the D is unclear. Germline loops: CDR1 SGHVS, CDR2 FNYEAQ. The CDR3 contains 12 residues. Trimming took off 5 bases at V and 6 bases at J, with 11 bases between the two ends.

The CDR3 nucleotides are TGTGCCAGCAGCTTAGTAGCGGGAGGGCAAGAGACCCAGTACTTC. Protein sequence: CASSLVAGGQETQYF. This rearrangement joins TRBV11-3 to TRBJ2-5; 11 bases map to TRBD2. The CDR3 runs to 15 residues. J gave up 2 bases and V 1 base, and 0 bases lay outside the gene matches. Germline values: CDR1 SGHNT, CDR2 YENEEA.

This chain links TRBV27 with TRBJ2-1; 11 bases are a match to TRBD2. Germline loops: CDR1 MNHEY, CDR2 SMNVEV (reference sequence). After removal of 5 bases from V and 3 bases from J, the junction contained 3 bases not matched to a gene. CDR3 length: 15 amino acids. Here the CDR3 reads CASSPSGGNYNEQFF. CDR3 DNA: TGTGCCAGCAGTCCTAGCGGGGGGAACTACAATGAGCAGTTCTTC.

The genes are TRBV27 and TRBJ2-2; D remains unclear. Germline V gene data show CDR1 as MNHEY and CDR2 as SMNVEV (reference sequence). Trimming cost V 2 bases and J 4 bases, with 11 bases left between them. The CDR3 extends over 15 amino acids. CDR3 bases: TGTGCCAGCAGTTTAAGGGTTACGACCACCGGGGAGCTGTTTTTT. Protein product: CASSLRVTTTGELFF.

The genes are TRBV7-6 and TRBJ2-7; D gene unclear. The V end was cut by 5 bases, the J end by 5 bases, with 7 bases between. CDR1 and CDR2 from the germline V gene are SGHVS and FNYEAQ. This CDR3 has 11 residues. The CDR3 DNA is TGTGCCAGCAGCAGTCAGAACGAGCAGTACTTC. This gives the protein CASSSQNEQYF.

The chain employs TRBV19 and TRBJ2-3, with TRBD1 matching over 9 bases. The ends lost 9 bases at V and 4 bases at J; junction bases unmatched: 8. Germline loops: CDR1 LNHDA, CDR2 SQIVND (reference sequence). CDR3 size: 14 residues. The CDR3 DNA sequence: TGTGCCAGCTCTGACAGGGGGGGGGCAGATACGCAGTATTTT. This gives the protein CASSDRGGADTQYF.

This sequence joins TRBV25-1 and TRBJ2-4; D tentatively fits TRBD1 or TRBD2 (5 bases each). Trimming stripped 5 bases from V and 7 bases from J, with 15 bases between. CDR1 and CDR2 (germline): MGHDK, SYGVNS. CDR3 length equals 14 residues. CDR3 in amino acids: CASSPRGVRNIQYF. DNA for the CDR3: TGTGCCAGCAGTCCGAGAGGGGTGCGGAACATTCAGTACTTC.

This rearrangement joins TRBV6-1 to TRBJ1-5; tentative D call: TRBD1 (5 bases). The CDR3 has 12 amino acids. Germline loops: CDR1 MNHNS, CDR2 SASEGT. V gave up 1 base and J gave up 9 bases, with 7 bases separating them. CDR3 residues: CASSEGGRPQHF. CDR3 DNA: TGTGCCAGCAGTGAAGGGGGGAGGCCCCAGCATTTT.

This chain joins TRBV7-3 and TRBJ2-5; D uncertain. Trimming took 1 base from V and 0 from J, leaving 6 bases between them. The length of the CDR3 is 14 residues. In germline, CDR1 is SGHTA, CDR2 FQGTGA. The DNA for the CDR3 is TGTGCCAGCAGCTTAATTGGGAACCAAGAGACCCAGTACTTC. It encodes CASSLIGNQETQYF.

CDR3 DNA sequence: TGTGCCAGCAGCTGGGTCATGAACACTGAAGCTTTCTTT. It is translated as CASSWVMNTEAFF. J is TRBJ1-1 and V is TRBV7-8; no firm D call. This CDR3 has 13 residues. Germline assignment: CDR1 SGHVS and CDR2 FQNEAQ. V was clipped by 4 bases and J by 0 bases, with 6 bases between them.

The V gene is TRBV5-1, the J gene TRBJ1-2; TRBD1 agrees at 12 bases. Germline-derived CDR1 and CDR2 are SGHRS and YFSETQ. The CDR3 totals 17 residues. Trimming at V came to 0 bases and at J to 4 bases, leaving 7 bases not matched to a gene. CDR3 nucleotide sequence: TGCGCCAGCAGCTTGGGGGACAGGGGGCAGGTTGGCTATGGCTACACCTTC. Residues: CASSLGDRGQVGYGYTF.

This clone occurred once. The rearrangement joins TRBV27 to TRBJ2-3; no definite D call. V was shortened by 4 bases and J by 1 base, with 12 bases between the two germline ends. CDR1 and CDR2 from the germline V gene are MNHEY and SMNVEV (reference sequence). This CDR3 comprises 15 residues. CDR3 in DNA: TGTGCCAGCAGTTCCCACATCCGAGGCACAGATACGCAGTATTTT. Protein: CASSSHIRGTDTQYF.

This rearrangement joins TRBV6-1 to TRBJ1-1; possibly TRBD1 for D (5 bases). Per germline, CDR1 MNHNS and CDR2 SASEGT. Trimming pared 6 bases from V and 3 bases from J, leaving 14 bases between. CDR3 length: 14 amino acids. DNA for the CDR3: TGTGCCAGCAGCCGACACGGGACGGACACTGAAGCTTTCTTT. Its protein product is CASSRHGTDTEAFF.

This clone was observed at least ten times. CDR3 protein: CASSRGGDVGELFF. CDR3 bases: TGTGCCAGCTCGCGAGGGGGGGACGTCGGGGAGCTGTTTTTT. J is TRBJ2-2 and V is TRBV9; maybe TRBD2 (7 bases). Trimming cost V 7 bases and J 7 bases, with 17 bases left between them. This CDR3 comprises 14 residues. CDR1 SGDLS and CDR2 YYNGEE come from the germline V gene.

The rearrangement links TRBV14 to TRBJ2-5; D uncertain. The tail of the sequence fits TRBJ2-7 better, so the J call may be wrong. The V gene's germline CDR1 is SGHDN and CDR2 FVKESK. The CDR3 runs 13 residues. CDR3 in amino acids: CASSFPGVYEQYF. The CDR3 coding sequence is TGTGCCAGCAGCTTCCCGGGCGTCTACGAGCAGTACTTC.

The chain's CDR3 is CASSRSFGTDYNEQFF. In DNA form, the CDR3 reads TGCGCCAGCAGCCGATCCTTCGGGACAGACTACAATGAGCAGTTCTTC. This chain connects TRBV4-1 to TRBJ2-1; TRBD1 matches 7 bases. The germline gives CDR1 MGHRA, CDR2 YSYEKL. V shed 4 bases and J 3 bases; nucleotides not matched to a gene: 9. The CDR3 covers 16 residues.

The CDR3 here is CASSQSSGNTIYF. In nucleotides, the CDR3 is TGCGCCAGCAGCCAGAGCTCTGGAAACACCATATATTTT. This rearrangement joins TRBV5-1 to TRBJ1-3; D is ambiguous. Germline V gene data show CDR1 as SGHRS and CDR2 as YFSETQ. The V gene lost 4 bases and the J gene lost 0 bases, with 5 bases spanning the gap. CDR3 length equals 13 residues.

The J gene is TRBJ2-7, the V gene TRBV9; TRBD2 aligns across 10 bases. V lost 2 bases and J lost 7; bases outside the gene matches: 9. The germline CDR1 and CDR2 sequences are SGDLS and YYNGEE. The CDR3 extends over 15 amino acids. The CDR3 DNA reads TGTGCCAGCAGCGTCGGACTAGCGGTTGGTCGGGAGCAGTACTTC. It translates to CASSVGLAVGREQYF.

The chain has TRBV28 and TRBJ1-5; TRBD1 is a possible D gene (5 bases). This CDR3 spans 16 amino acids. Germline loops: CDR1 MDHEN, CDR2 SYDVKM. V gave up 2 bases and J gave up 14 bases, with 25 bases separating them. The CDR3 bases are TGTGCCAGCAGTTTAAGTGACATGGGGGGAGCGCTAAGAGAGCATTTT. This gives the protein CASSLSDMGGALREHF.